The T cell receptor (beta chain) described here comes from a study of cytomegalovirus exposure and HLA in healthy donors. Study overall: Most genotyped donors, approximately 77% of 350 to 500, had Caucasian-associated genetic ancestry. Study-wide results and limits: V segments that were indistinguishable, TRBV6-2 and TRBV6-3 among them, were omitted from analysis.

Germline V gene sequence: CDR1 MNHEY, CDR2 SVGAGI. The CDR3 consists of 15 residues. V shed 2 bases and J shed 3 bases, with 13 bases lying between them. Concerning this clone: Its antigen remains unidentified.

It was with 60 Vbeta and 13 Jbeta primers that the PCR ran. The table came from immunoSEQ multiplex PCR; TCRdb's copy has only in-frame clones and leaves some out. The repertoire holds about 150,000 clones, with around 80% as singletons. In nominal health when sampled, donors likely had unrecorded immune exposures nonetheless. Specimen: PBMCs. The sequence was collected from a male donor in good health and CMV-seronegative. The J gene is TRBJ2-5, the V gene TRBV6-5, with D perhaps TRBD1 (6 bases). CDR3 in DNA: TGTGCCAGCAGTTACCCCGAACAGGGAAAAGAGACCCAGTACTTC. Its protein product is CASSYPEQGKETQYF.